What follows describes a single T cell receptor (beta chain). Its cognate antigen is unknown. Trimming took 4 bases from V and 4 from J, leaving 17 bases between them. This CDR3 region has 15 residues. Germline V gene data show CDR1 as SGHRS and CDR2 as YFSETQ. These data are taken from a study of post-analysis software for immune sequencing data. Presence of unique molecular identifiers characterized the TCR beta cDNA libraries. TCRdb reanalysed the PCR reads using MiXCR and keeps one entry per CDR3 protein. The sample includes about 500,000 distinct CDR3 sequences, nearly 45% of them seen just once. Points from the study as a whole: Roughly 5 TRBV segments occurring more often in patients than controls included TRBV5-6, TRBV5-1 and TRBV20-1. Controls significantly exceeded multiple sclerosis patients in normalized Chao1 diversity.

This TCR was recovered from a girl aged 5 to 17 with multiple sclerosis. This chain links TRBV5-1 with TRBJ1-1; D is perhaps TRBD1 (6 bases). Sequenced sample: blood. The CDR3 DNA reads as TGCGCCAGCAGCCCGGAAGTACAGGGTGCCACTGAAGCTTTCTTT. It codes for CASSPEVQGATEAFF.